This T cell receptor beta chain was profiled in a study of shared clonotypes between healthy human individuals. Method: immunoSEQ multiplex PCR; TCRdb's copy keeps in-frame clones and lacks some. The table shows fewer than 2.5 million clones, with approximately 93% occurring only once. The germline CDR1 and CDR2 sequences are SQVTM and ANQGSEA. After removal of 4 bases from V and 5 bases from J, the junction contained 3 bases not matched to a gene. The CDR3 is 12 amino acids. V is TRBV29-1 and J is TRBJ2-5; 8 bases are shared with TRBD1. The TCR was taken from a man younger than 35 in good health. Some clones in this sample may be carry-over from other donors' samples. The material sequenced was naive CD4+ T cells from PBMCs. Subset reported: CD45RA+ positively selected. The CDR3 here is CSVAGGRETQYF. The CDR3 DNA reads TGCAGCGTTGCAGGGGGCAGGGAGACCCAGTACTTC.